These T cell receptor beta chains were read from a single sample in a study of immune characteristics of hereditary and idiopathic chronic pancreatitis. Assay: immunoSEQ multiplex PCR; the TCRdb copy retains only in-frame clones and omits some. The sample consists of 500 to 700 clones, over 55% of them appearing once. The sample was pancreas tissue. The receptors come from a human donor who was a deceased organ donor serving as a healthy control. Both conserved end residues are part of each CDR3. Fields, in order: D gene, clone size, V gene, J gene, CDR3 protein, CDR3 DNA. The D gene is left open where the match is weak. The size field is filled for only some rows; it gives once, few, many or a size class.

TRBD2	NA	TRBV29-1	TRBJ2-3	CSIGGGATDTQYF	TGCAGTATCGGCGGGGGGGCAACAGATACGCAGTATTTT
NA	NA	TRBV24-1	TRBJ2-2	CATSAQDAGELFF	TGTGCCACCAGTGCTCAGGATGCCGGGGAGCTGTTTTTT
TRBD1	NA	TRBV2	TRBJ2-5	CASGGQDQETQYF	TGTGCCAGCGGAGGACAGGACCAAGAGACCCAGTACTTC
TRBD2	NA	TRBV4-1	TRBJ2-1	CASSLPAGGTYNEQFF	TGCGCCAGCAGCCTCCCTGCGGGGGGTACCTACAATGAGCAGTTCTTC
TRBD1	NA	TRBV19	TRBJ2-7	CATKGTGESYEQYF	TGTGCCACCAAGGGGACAGGGGAATCCTACGAGCAGTACTTC
NA	few	TRBV5-4	TRBJ1-4	CASSLHGTYNEKLFF	TGTGCCAGCAGCTTGCACGGGACTTATAATGAAAAACTGTTTTTT
NA	NA	TRBV3-1/TRBV3-2	TRBJ2-7	CASSQEYHEQYF	TGTGCCAGCAGCCAAGAGTACCACGAGCAGTACTTC
TRBD1	large	TRBV3-1/TRBV3-2	TRBJ1-4	CASSPGQGWKLFF	TGTGCCAGCAGCCCGGGACAGGGGTGGAAACTGTTTTTT
TRBD1	few	TRBV19	TRBJ2-6	CASTVGQASGANVLTF	TGTGCCAGTACCGTGGGACAGGCGTCTGGGGCCAACGTCCTGACTTTC
TRBD2	few	TRBV9	TRBJ2-5	CASSVLSGSLETQYF	TGTGCCAGCAGCGTACTTAGCGGGAGCTTGGAGACCCAGTACTTC